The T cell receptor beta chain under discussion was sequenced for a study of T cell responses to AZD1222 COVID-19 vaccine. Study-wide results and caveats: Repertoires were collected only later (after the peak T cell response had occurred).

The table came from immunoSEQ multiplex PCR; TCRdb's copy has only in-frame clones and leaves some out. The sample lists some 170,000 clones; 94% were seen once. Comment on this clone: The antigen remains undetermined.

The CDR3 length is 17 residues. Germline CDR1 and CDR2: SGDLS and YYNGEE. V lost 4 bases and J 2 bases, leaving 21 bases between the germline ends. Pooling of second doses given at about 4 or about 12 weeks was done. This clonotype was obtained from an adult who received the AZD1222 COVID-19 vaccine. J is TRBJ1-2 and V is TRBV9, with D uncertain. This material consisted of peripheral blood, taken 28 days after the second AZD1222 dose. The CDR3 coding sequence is TGTGCCAGCAGCCCCGGGGAGGGTCGAGAGGTAAACTATGGCTACACCTTC. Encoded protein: CASSPGEGREVNYGYTF.